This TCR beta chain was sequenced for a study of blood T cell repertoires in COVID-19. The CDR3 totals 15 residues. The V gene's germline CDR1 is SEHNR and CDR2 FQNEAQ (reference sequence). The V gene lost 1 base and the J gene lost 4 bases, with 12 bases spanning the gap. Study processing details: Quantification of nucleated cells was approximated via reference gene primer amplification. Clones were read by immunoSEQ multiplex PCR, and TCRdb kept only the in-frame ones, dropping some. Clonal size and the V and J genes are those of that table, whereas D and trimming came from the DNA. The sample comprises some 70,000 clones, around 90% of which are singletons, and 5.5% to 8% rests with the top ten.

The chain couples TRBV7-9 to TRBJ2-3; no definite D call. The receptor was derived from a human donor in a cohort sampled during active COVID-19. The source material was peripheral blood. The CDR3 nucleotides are TGTGCCAGCAGCTTAGTCCAAGCCGGAGCAGATACGCAGTATTTT. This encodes CASSLVQAGADTQYF.